The 16 T cell receptor beta chains given below trace back to one sample, sequenced in a study of spatial heterogeneity in lung cancer (dated 2019 in TCRdb). Preparation of the library involved 5' RACE. The instrument given in TCRdb is NextSeq 500. TCRdb cleaned the public reads at Q25 with fastp, built clones with MiXCR and kept in-frame beta chains. Every distinct CDR3 protein forms one entry, paired with its most common genes and DNA. The sample table shows around 110,000 distinct CDR3 sequences, and 9% to 15% are seen once. Jointly, the top ten make up roughly 15% of the sample. What this sample's time point label stands for: blood at routine non-recurrence follow-up after resection. TCR sequencing used whole RNA extracted from tumor and nontumor lung tissue, or from cryopreserved PBMC samples, without cell sorting. The material was PBMCs, obtained at follow-up. All receptors come from a male donor with early-stage non-small cell lung cancer.

The chain recombines TRBV10-3 with TRBJ2-5; 8 bases are a match to TRBD1. Germline assignment: CDR1 ENHRY and CDR2 SYGVKD. V lost 6 bases, J lost 5 bases, and 8 bases stayed unmatched. The CDR3 runs 14 residues. CDR3 bases: TGTGCCATCAGGAATCAGGGGGCACGGGAGACCCAGTACTTC. Its translation is CAIRNQGARETQYF.

This clonotype was counted only a few times. The rearrangement joins TRBV12-3 or TRBV12-4 to TRBJ2-3, with 9 bases lining up with TRBD1. The V gene end was trimmed by 5 bases and the J gene end by 0 bases; junction bases not matched to a gene: 3. The CDR3 is made up of 15 amino acids. CDR3 nucleotides: TGTGCCAGCAGTCCACAGGGGGCCAGCACAGATACGCAGTATTTT. Its protein product is CASSPQGASTDTQYF.

This rearrangement joins TRBV28 to TRBJ2-7, with 7 positions matching TRBD2. The CDR3 is 14 amino acids. With 3 bases clipped from V and 5 bases from J, the junction kept 7 bases outside the gene matches. Per germline, CDR1 MDHEN and CDR2 SYDVKM. CDR3 DNA: TGTGCCAGCAGTTTGGGCGGGGGAAGCAACGAGCAGTACTTC. Its protein product is CASSLGGGSNEQYF.

At least ten counts were recorded for this clonotype. The chain recombines TRBV20-1 with TRBJ2-7; D gene unclear. V was shortened by 7 bases and J by 0 bases, with 7 bases between the two germline ends. Per the germline V gene, CDR1 is DFQATT and CDR2 is SNEGSKA (reference sequence). This CDR3 contains 11 residues. The CDR3 loop reads CSGLRSYEQYF. Here the CDR3 DNA reads TGCAGTGGACTCCGCTCCTACGAGCAGTACTTC.

The V gene is TRBV19, the J gene TRBJ1-5; TRBD1 agrees at 7 bases. Germline trimming cut 5 bases from V and 6 bases from J; bases unmatched to any gene: 4. CDR3 length: 13 residues. The germline gives CDR1 LNHDA, CDR2 SQIVND (reference sequence). CDR3 amino acids: CASSATGTQPQHF. In DNA form, the CDR3 reads TGTGCCAGTAGTGCGACAGGGACTCAGCCCCAGCATTTT. Based on the CDR3 plus reference TRBV19 and TRBJ1-5, the full variable domain is DGGITQSPKYLFRKEGQNVTLSCEQNLNHDAMYWYRQDPGQGLRLIYYSQIVNDFQKGDIAEGYSVSREKKESFPLTVTSAQKNPTAFYLCASSATGTQPQHFGDGTRLSIL.

This clonotype came up a few times. The rearrangement links TRBV7-2 to TRBJ1-5; a possible D gene is TRBD1 (5 bases). Trimming shortened V by 5 bases and J by 7 bases, and 15 bases separated the two germline ends. The CDR3 totals 14 residues. The germline V gene encodes CDR1 SGHTA and CDR2 FQGNSA. CDR3 sequence reads: CASSQTRGGQPQHF. DNA of the CDR3: TGTGCCAGCAGCCAAACCCGGGGCGGCCAGCCCCAGCATTTT.

This clonotype was seen ten or more times. V usage is TRBV18 and J usage is TRBJ1-4; possibly TRBD1 for D (5 bases). V shed 0 bases and J shed 3 bases, with 14 bases lying between them. CDR1 and CDR2 from the germline V gene are KGHSH and LQKENI. The CDR3 covers 17 residues. CDR3: CASSPPAIRGANEKLFF. The DNA for the CDR3 is TGTGCCAGCTCACCACCGGCAATTAGAGGGGCTAATGAAAAACTGTTTTTT.

The chain employs TRBV10-3 and TRBJ2-7; 7 nucleotides match TRBD2. Germline CDR1 and CDR2: ENHRY and SYGVKD. The CDR3 covers 14 residues. The J segment lost 2 bases and the V segment lost 6 bases, leaving 7 bases of the junction unmatched. The CDR3 protein is CAIRASGDPYEQYF. CDR3 sequence (DNA): TGTGCCATCAGGGCTAGCGGTGATCCCTACGAGCAGTACTTC.

This clonotype was seen only a few times. The genes are TRBV12-3 or TRBV12-4 and TRBJ2-4; D perhaps matches TRBD2 (7 bases). Trimming left V 3 bases short and J 6 bases short, with 12 bases between. CDR3 size: 14 residues. In nucleotides, the CDR3 is TGTGCCAGCAGTTTTAGGGGGGGCCGAAACATTCAGTACTTC. It codes for CASSFRGGRNIQYF.

This clonotype has only a few counts. This chain joins TRBV29-1 and TRBJ1-5, with D possibly being TRBD1 (5 bases). With 6 bases removed from V and 8 bases from J, the gap between germline ends came to 17 bases. The germline V gene has CDR1 SQVTM and CDR2 ANQGSEA. The CDR3 is 13 residues long. The CDR3 sequence is CSVGAAASEPQHF. In DNA, the CDR3 is TGCAGCGTCGGGGCCGCAGCCTCGGAGCCCCAGCATTTT.

The rearrangement links TRBV28 to TRBJ2-5; 7 bases line up with TRBD2. The CDR3 runs to 13 residues. The V gene's germline CDR1 is MDHEN and CDR2 SYDVKM. With 7 bases clipped from V and 4 bases from J, the junction kept 6 bases outside the gene matches. CDR3 sequence (DNA): TGTGCCAGCATTGCGGGGGATCGAGAGACCCAGTACTTC. Protein product: CASIAGDRETQYF.

This clonotype was counted ten times or more. This chain connects TRBV7-3 to TRBJ1-5; D possibly corresponds to TRBD1 (5 bases). Deletions cut 2 bases from V and 7 bases from J, with 9 bases between. The CDR3 loop spans 13 amino acids. Germline CDR1 and CDR2: SGHTA and FQGTGA. CDR3 in amino acids: CASSLFQGQPQHF. CDR3 in DNA: TGTGCCAGCAGCTTATTCCAGGGACAGCCCCAGCATTTT.

This clonotype turned up a few times. The chain has TRBV5-1 and TRBJ2-1, with a tentative D call TRBD2 (5 bases). V gave up 4 bases and J gave up 2 bases, with 13 bases separating them. CDR1 is SGHRS and CDR2 is YFSETQ in the germline V gene. The CDR3 loop spans 15 amino acids. This CDR3 is CASSTEGDTYNEQFF. In DNA, the CDR3 is TGCGCCAGCAGCACCGAGGGAGACACCTACAATGAGCAGTTCTTC.

The V call is TRBV7-9, the J call TRBJ2-7; D gene uncertain. The CDR3 has 13 residues. The ends were cut back, 2 bases at V and 1 base at J, with 6 bases in the middle. Germline values: CDR1 SEHNR, CDR2 FQNEAQ (reference sequence). This CDR3 is CASSLTQSYEQYF. DNA for the CDR3: TGTGCCAGCAGCTTAACCCAGTCCTACGAGCAGTACTTC.

This clonotype was counted only a few times. In DNA form, the CDR3 reads TGCGCCAGCAGCTTGAGGGCAGAAGAGACCCAGTACTTC. Translated: CASSLRAEETQYF. The V gene is TRBV5-1, the J gene TRBJ2-5; D uncertain. Germline CDR1 and CDR2: SGHRS and YFSETQ. The CDR3 length is 13 residues. Trimming took off 1 base at V and 3 bases at J, with 7 bases between the two ends.

V usage is TRBV20-1 and J usage is TRBJ2-7; D is possibly TRBD1 (6 bases). Trimming stripped 6 bases from V and 2 bases from J, with 14 bases between. Germline-derived CDR1 and CDR2 are DFQATT and SNEGSKA (reference sequence). The CDR3 is 13 amino acids. In DNA, the CDR3 is TGCAGTGCCACCCGGGACACCGCCTACGAGCAGTACTTC. Protein sequence: CSATRDTAYEQYF.